This entry features one TCR beta chain sequence. In TCRdb, the 5' RACE reads were re-called with MiXCR into one record per CDR3 protein. The sample gives about 530,000 distinct CDR3 sequences, roughly 15% of which show up once; roughly 0.42% is in the top ten. The sample comes from a study of identical twins. The same sample was also used in a study of yellow fever vaccine responses in identical twins.

Input material: CD4+ T cells sorted from blood. The TCR comes from a woman under 30 in good health.

The CDR3 reads CASTEGFQETQYF. In DNA, the CDR3 is TGTGCCAGCACCGAGGGCTTTCAAGAGACCCAGTACTTC. This chain joins TRBV25-1 and TRBJ2-5; D possibly corresponds to TRBD2 (5 bases). V gave up 7 bases and J gave up 2 bases, with 11 bases separating them. The CDR3 runs 13 residues. Germline assignment: CDR1 MGHDK and CDR2 SYGVNS.